This entry features one TCR beta chain sequence. This specimen belongs to a study of Ad26.COV2.S vaccination and SARS-CoV-2 variants. Germline V gene lookup returns CDR1 MDHEN and CDR2 SYDVKM. This CDR3 comprises 15 residues. V lost 6 bases and J lost 9; bases outside the gene matches: 13. The treatment: roughly 19 received Ad26.COV2.S at low or high dose, single or two shots; about 5 received placebo; per-sample allocation not given. Sample collection was performed on day 63 after the first vaccine or placebo injection. Some clones are missing from TCRdb's copy, which holds only in-frame ones; the method was immunoSEQ multiplex PCR. The sample consists of 350,000 to 500,000 clones, 90% of them appearing once.

The V call is TRBV28, the J call TRBJ2-4, with 8 bases lining up with TRBD2. This TCR came from a person between 18 and 65 years old who received the Ad26.COV2.S COVID-19 vaccine or a placebo. Sample: peripheral blood, taken in a trial of Ad26.COV2.S vaccine versus placebo. CDR3 in DNA: TGTGCCAGCAGCCGGACATCCGGGAGGGCCGGCATTCAGTACTTC. Residues: CASSRTSGRAGIQYF.